This TCR beta chain was sequenced during a study of cytomegalovirus exposure and HLA in healthy donors. Study-wide findings and caveats: Excluded: some indistinguishable V segments such as TRBV6-2 and TRBV6-3.

The PCR was carried out with 60 Vbeta primers and 13 Jbeta primers. In the original workflow: Later, an analysis found roughly 80 million unique TCR beta chains, and 10 million to 11 million of these were shared. The assay was immunoSEQ multiplex PCR, and TCRdb's table has in-frame clones only and misses some. The DNA was the basis for D and trimming; V, J and clone size are from that table. The repertoire holds around 130,000 clones, with around 77% as singletons. This clone was observed a handful of times. Its antigen is unidentified. The trim removed 2 bases at V and 5 bases at J, leaving 2 bases unmatched. Germline CDR1 SGHNT, CDR2 YYREEE (reference sequence). The CDR3 covers 13 residues.

The chain has TRBV5-4 and TRBJ2-5; 8 nucleotides align to TRBD2. The sample was PBMCs. The sequence was obtained from a man aged 30 to 45 in good health and CMV-seronegative. As DNA, the CDR3 is TGTGCCAGCAGCTTCGGGGGGGCGGAGACCCAGTACTTC. Translating gives CASSFGGAETQYF.